These 10 T cell receptor beta chains share one sample of origin, sequenced in a study of blood T cell repertoires in COVID-19 (dated by TCRdb to 2019 to 2021). Libraries were constructed by the immunoSEQ multiplex PCR assay. This immuneACCESS table, as held by TCRdb, lists in-frame sequences with V and J called but not all clones. Of the missing ones, under half trace to an unresolved V gene in checked studies; the others have no known cause. Present in this sample are around 230,000 clones, approximately 78% of which were seen just once. The ten largest clones capture 12% of the sample. Source material: peripheral blood. These receptor sequences come from a woman aged 60-70 years with active or convalescent COVID-19.

V gene TRBV27 combines with J gene TRBJ2-7; TRBD2 matches 10 bases. The CDR3 is 15 residues long. Germline assignment: CDR1 MNHEY and CDR2 SMNVEV (reference sequence). Unmatched junction bases numbered 8, after V lost 4 bases and J lost 5 bases. CDR3 coding DNA: TGTGCCAGCAGTTCCCAGCGGGGGGGCAGCCACGAGCAGTACTTC. This sequence encodes CASSSQRGGSHEQYF.

V usage is TRBV5-6 and J usage is TRBJ1-1; D gene uncertain. This CDR3 is built from 14 residues. V was shortened by 1 base and J by 0 bases, with 7 bases between the two germline ends. The V gene's germline CDR1 is SGHDT and CDR2 YYEEEE. In DNA, the CDR3 is TGTGCCAGCAGCTTGCGCAGGTTGAACACTGAAGCTTTCTTT. Protein: CASSLRRLNTEAFF.

At least ten counts were recorded for this clone. This chain connects TRBV9 to TRBJ2-1; TRBD2 agrees at 7 bases. The CDR3 consists of 15 residues. The germline V gene has CDR1 SGDLS and CDR2 YYNGEE. With 0 bases clipped from V and 6 bases from J, the junction kept 6 bases outside the gene matches. CDR3: CASSVAETSFNEQFF. The CDR3, as DNA: TGTGCCAGCAGCGTAGCTGAGACTAGCTTCAATGAGCAGTTCTTC.

The V call is TRBV11-2, the J call TRBJ1-2; unclear D gene. Germline values: CDR1 SGHAT, CDR2 FQNNGV. V lost 2 bases and J lost 3, with 7 bases in between. The CDR3 length is 13 residues. The CDR3 DNA reads as TGTGCCAGCAGCTTATTGGGCCACTATGGCTACACCTTC. Translated, it gives CASSLLGHYGYTF.

The genes are TRBV3-1 (or the pseudogene TRBV3-2) and TRBJ2-7; TRBD2 agrees at 11 bases. The CDR3 runs to 14 residues. Per germline, CDR1 LGHDT and CDR2 YNNKEL (reference sequence). Trimming took 0 bases from V and 11 from J; bases not matched to a gene: 6. CDR3 DNA: TGTGCCAGCAGCCAAGAAGTTAGCGGGGGGGGAAAGTACTTC. Its protein is CASSQEVSGGGKYF.

This rearrangement joins TRBV15 to TRBJ2-2, with TRBD1 as a possible D gene (5 bases). The CDR3 contains 13 residues. The V end was cut by 3 bases, the J end by 6 bases, with 8 bases between. Germline V gives CDR1 LNHNV, CDR2 YYDKDF (reference sequence). The CDR3 reads CATSSRTPGELFF. The CDR3 DNA sequence: TGTGCCACCAGCAGCCGGACACCCGGGGAGCTGTTTTTT.

This rearrangement joins TRBV2 to TRBJ2-3; D may be TRBD2 (6 bases). Trimming left V 8 bases short and J 3 bases short, with 15 bases between. The germline V gene encodes CDR1 SNHLY and CDR2 FYNNEI. The CDR3 sequence is 14 residues long. CDR3 loop: CASQKGRGTDTQYF. As DNA, the CDR3 is TGTGCCAGCCAGAAGGGGCGGGGAACAGATACGCAGTATTTT.

J is TRBJ2-7 and V is TRBV5-1, with D perhaps TRBD2 (6 bases). Per germline, CDR1 SGHRS and CDR2 YFSETQ. The V end lost 0 bases, the J end lost 7 bases, and 17 bases lay between the germline ends. The CDR3 length is 15 residues. Here the CDR3 reads CASSLGPGAIPEQYF. The CDR3 nucleotides read TGCGCCAGCAGCTTGGGGCCGGGAGCAATCCCGGAGCAGTACTTC.

This clone was seen only a few times. V gene TRBV19 combines with J gene TRBJ1-4; D remains ambiguous. The CDR3 has 16 amino acids. The V and J ends lost 10 bases and 5 bases respectively, with 23 bases between them. Per the germline V gene, CDR1 is LNHDA and CDR2 is SQIVND (reference sequence). This chain's CDR3 is CATKGILRAGNEKLFF. The DNA for the CDR3 is TGTGCCACCAAGGGTATCCTCCGAGCGGGGAATGAAAAACTGTTTTTT.

This clone was recorded once. The V call is TRBV6-6, the J call TRBJ2-7; TRBD2 is a possible D gene (6 bases). The CDR3 is 16 residues long. Germline lookup yields CDR1 MNHNY and CDR2 SVGAGI (reference sequence). The ends were cut back, 4 bases at V and 2 bases at J, with 18 bases in the middle. The CDR3 nucleotides are TGTGCCAGCAGTTCCACCGGCGGACGGGGGACCTACGAGCAGTACTTC. Encoded protein: CASSSTGGRGTYEQYF.